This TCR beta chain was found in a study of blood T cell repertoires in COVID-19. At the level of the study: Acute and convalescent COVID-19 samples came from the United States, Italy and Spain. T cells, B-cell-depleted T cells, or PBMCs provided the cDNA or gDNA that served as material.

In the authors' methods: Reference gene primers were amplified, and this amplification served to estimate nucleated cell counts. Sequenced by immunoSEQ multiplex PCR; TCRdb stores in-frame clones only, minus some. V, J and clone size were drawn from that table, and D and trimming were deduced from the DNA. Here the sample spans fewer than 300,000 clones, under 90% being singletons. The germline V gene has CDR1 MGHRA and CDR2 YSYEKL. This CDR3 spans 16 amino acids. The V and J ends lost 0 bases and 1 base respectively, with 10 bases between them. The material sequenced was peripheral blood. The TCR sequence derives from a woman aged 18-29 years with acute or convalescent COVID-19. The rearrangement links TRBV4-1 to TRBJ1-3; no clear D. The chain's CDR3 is CASSQDRTFSGNTIYF. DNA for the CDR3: TGCGCCAGCAGCCAAGATAGAACTTTTTCTGGAAACACCATATATTTT.